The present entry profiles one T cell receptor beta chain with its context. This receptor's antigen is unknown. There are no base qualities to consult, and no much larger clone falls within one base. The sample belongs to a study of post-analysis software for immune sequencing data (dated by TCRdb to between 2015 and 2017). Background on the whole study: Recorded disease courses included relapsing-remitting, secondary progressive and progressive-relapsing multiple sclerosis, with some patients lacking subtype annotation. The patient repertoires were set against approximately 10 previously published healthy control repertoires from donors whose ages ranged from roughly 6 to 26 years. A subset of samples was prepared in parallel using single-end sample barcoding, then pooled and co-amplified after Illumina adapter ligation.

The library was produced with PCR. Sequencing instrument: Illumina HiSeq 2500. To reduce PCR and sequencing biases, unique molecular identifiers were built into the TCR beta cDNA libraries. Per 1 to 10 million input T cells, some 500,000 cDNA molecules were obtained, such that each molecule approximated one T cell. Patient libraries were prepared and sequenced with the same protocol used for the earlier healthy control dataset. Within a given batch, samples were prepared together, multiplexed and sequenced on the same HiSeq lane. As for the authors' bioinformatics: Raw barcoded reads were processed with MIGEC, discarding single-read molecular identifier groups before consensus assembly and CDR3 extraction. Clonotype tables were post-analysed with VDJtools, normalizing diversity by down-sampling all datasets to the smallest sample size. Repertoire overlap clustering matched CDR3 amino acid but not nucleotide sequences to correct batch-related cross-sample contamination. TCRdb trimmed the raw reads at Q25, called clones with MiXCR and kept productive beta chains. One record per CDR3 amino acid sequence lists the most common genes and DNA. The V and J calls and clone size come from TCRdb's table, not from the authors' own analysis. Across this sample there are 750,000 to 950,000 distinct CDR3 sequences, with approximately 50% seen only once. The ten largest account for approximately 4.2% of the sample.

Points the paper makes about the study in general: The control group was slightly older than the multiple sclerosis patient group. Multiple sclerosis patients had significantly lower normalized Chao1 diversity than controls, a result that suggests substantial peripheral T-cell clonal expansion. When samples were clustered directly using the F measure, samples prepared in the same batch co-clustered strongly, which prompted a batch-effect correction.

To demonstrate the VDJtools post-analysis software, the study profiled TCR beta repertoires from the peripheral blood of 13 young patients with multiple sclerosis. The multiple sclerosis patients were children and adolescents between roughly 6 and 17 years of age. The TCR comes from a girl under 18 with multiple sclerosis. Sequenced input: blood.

The nucleotides read TGTGCCAGCAGTGAAGTGGGGCGGGTTGGCACAGATACGCAGTATTTT. This codes for CASSEVGRVGTDTQYF. In this chain, TRBV2 is recombined with TRBJ2-3, with the D gene possibly TRBD1 or TRBD2, each one fitting 5 bases. The cysteine opens and the phenylalanine closes a CDR3 of 16 amino acids. Of all the DNA, just the CDR3 is kept, 48 bases in frame from base 1. The V end loses 1 base and the J end loses 1 base, and a stretch of 12 bases separates them. The germline V gene specifies SNHLY as CDR1 and FYNNEI as CDR2.